Included here is one TCR beta chain sequence, with context. These data come from a study of cytomegalovirus exposure and HLA in healthy donors. Trimming pared 0 bases from V and 0 bases from J, leaving 14 bases between. The CDR3 sequence is 17 residues long. Germline CDR1 SGHAT, CDR2 FQNNGV. Researchers ran the PCR with 60 Vbeta and 13 Jbeta primers. Measured with immunoSEQ multiplex PCR; TCRdb has only the in-frame clones, and not every one. This sample has about 99,000 clones, with about 80% found just once. The chain has TRBV11-2 and TRBJ1-1; weak D call: TRBD1 (5 bases). Material for sequencing was PBMCs. The receptor's source is a middle-aged woman in good health and CMV-seronegative. The CDR3 DNA is TGTGCCAGCAGCTTAGAATCTGACAGCAGGATGAACACTGAAGCTTTCTTT. Translated: CASSLESDSRMNTEAFF. Supplemented by reference TRBV11-2 and TRBJ1-1, the full variable domain reads EAGVAQSPRYKIIEKRQSVAFWCNPISGHATLYWYQQILGQGPKLLIQFQNNGVVDDSQLPKDRFSAERLKGVDSTLKIQPAKLEDSAVYLCASSLESDSRMNTEAFFGQGTRLTVV.